This T cell receptor (beta chain) was captured in a study of T cell responses to AZD1222 COVID-19 vaccine. The CDR3 is made up of 15 amino acids. Trimming shortened V by 6 bases and J by 7 bases, and 17 bases separated the two germline ends. Germline-derived CDR1 and CDR2 are SGHNT and YYREEE (reference sequence). Assay used: immunoSEQ multiplex PCR; TCRdb lists only in-frame clones, some missing. This sample has about 130,000 clones, with around 89% found just once. General study findings and limits: The span of vaccine-associated CD4 TCRs extended across spike, with dominance at 160-218 and 743-854. Baseline testing showed seropositivity in only 6 or 7 AZD1222 recipients.

Comment on this clone: The target antigen is unknown.

The source is an adult in good health. Material: peripheral blood, obtained on day 0 of AZD1222 vaccination. The genes are TRBV5-4 and TRBJ1-6, with D possibly matching TRBD1 (6 bases). CDR3 sequence reads: CASTLQGSLNSPLHF. The CDR3, as DNA: TGTGCCAGCACCCTACAGGGTTCACTCAATTCACCCCTCCACTTT.